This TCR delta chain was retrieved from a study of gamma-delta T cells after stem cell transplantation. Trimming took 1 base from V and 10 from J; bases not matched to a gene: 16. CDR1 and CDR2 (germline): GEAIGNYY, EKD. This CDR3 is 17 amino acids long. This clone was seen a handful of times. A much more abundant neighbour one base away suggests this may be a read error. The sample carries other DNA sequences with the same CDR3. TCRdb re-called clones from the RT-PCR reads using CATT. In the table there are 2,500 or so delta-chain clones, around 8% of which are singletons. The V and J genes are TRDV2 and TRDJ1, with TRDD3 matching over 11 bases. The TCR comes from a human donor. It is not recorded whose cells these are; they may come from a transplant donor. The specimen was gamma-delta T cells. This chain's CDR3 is CACDTVGGGYARLSLIF. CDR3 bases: TGTGCCTGTGACACTGTTGGTGGGGGATACGCTAGGCTTTCACTCATCTTT.